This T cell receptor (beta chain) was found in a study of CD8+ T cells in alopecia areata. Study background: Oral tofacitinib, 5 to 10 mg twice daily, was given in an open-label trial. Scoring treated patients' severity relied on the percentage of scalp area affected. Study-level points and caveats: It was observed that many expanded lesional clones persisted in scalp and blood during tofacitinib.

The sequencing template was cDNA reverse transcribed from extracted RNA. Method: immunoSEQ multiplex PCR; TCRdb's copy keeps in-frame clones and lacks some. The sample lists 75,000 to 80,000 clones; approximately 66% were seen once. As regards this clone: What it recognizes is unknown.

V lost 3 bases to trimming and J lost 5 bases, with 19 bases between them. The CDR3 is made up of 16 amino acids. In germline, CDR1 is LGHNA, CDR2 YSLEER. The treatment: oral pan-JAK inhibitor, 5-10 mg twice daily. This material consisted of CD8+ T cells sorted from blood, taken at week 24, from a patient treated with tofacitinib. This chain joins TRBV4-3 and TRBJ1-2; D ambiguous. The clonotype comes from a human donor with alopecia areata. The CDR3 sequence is CASSQFLRSGSYGYTF. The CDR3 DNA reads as TGCGCCAGCAGCCAGTTCCTCAGGTCTGGTTCTTATGGCTACACCTTC.